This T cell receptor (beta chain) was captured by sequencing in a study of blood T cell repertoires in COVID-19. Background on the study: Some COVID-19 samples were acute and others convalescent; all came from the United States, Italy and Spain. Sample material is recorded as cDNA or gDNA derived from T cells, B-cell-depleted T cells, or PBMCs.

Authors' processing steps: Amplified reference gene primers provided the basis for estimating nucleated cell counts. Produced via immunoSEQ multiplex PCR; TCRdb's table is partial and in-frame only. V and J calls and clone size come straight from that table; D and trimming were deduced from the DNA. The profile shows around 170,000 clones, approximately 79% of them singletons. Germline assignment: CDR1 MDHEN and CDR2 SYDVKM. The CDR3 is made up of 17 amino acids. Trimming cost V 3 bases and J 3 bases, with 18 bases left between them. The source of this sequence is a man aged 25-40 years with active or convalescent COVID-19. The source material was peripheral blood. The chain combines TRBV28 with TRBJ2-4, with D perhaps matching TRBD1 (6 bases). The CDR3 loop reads CASSFLWPGEGKNIQYF. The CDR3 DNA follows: TGTGCCAGCAGTTTCTTATGGCCAGGGGAAGGCAAAAACATTCAGTACTTC.